Listed below are T cell receptor beta chains from one sample, sequenced in a study of blood T cell repertoires in COVID-19. TCRdb keeps only in-frame clones here, not all; method: immunoSEQ multiplex PCR. The sample records about 230,000 clones, 70% to 90% being singletons. The sequenced material came from PBMCs or T cells enriched from blood (not recorded which). These receptors all stem from a woman in her fifties or sixties in a cohort exposed to, infected with or recovered from COVID-19 (not recorded which). Both conserved end residues are part of each CDR3. The order of the fields is D gene, V gene, clone size, J gene, CDR3 DNA, CDR3 protein. D genes are given only for firm matches. The size entry is marked missing in some rows and otherwise reads once, few, many or a size class.

d_gene: TRBD1
v_gene: TRBV28
abundance: -
j_gene: TRBJ2-5
CDR3nt: TGTGCCAGCAGTACAGGTGCCCGACAGGGGGAGACCCAGTACTTC
CDR3aa: CASSTGARQGETQYF

d_gene: TRBD1
v_gene: TRBV6-2/TRBV6-3
abundance: -
j_gene: TRBJ1-2
CDR3nt: TGTGCCAGCAGTTACACGGGACAGAGAAATGGCTACACCTTC
CDR3aa: CASSYTGQRNGYTF

d_gene: TRBD2
v_gene: TRBV4-2
abundance: -
j_gene: TRBJ2-1
CDR3nt: TGTGCCAGCAGCCACACTAGCGGGGGATATGAGCAGTTCTTC
CDR3aa: CASSHTSGGYEQFF

d_gene: -
v_gene: TRBV18
abundance: -
j_gene: TRBJ2-5
CDR3nt: TGTGCCAGCTCACGAGGACAGCTTCAAGAGACCCAGTACTTC
CDR3aa: CASSRGQLQETQYF

d_gene: -
v_gene: TRBV28
abundance: -
j_gene: TRBJ2-7
CDR3nt: TGTGCCAGCGTCACAGGATTCTCCTACGAGCAGTACTTC
CDR3aa: CASVTGFSYEQYF

d_gene: TRBD1
v_gene: TRBV7-2
abundance: once
j_gene: TRBJ1-2
CDR3nt: TGTGCCAGCAGCTTACGGTGGACAGGGGCTGGCTACACCTTC
CDR3aa: CASSLRWTGAGYTF

d_gene: TRBD1
v_gene: TRBV6-1
abundance: -
j_gene: TRBJ2-1
CDR3nt: TGTGCCAGCAGTGGCCAGGGGGCACTACCCTACAATGAGCAGTTCTTC
CDR3aa: CASSGQGALPYNEQFF

d_gene: -
v_gene: TRBV6-5
abundance: -
j_gene: TRBJ1-1
CDR3nt: TGTGCCAGCAGTTACTCGAGGGAGAACACTGAAGCTTTCTTT
CDR3aa: CASSYSRENTEAFF

d_gene: TRBD2
v_gene: TRBV4-1
abundance: -
j_gene: TRBJ2-1
CDR3nt: TGCGCCAGCAGCCAACCCTACCTCGCGGGGGGGCTAAGTAGGGAGCAGTTCTTC
CDR3aa: CASSQPYLAGGLSREQFF

d_gene: -
v_gene: TRBV4-3
abundance: once
j_gene: TRBJ1-3
CDR3nt: TGCGCCAGCAGCCAAGCCGGGGGTGGAAACACCATATATTTT
CDR3aa: CASSQAGGGNTIYF

d_gene: -
v_gene: TRBV18
abundance: -
j_gene: TRBJ2-7
CDR3nt: TGTGCCAGCTCACCTGGGACAGGCGGGGGCTACGAGCAGTACTTC
CDR3aa: CASSPGTGGGYEQYF

d_gene: -
v_gene: TRBV12-3/TRBV12-4
abundance: -
j_gene: TRBJ1-2
CDR3nt: TGTGCCAGCAGTTTAACGGTGAATGGCTACACCTTC
CDR3aa: CASSLTVNGYTF

d_gene: TRBD2
v_gene: TRBV10-3
abundance: -
j_gene: TRBJ2-1
CDR3nt: TGTGCCATCAGTGGGGGCGGGGGGGCCTATCATGAGCAGTTCTTC
CDR3aa: CAISGGGGAYHEQFF

d_gene: TRBD1
v_gene: TRBV4-3
abundance: -
j_gene: TRBJ2-3
CDR3nt: TGCGCCAGCAGCCAAGACAGAGGGGGCCGTAGCACAGATACGCAGTATTTT
CDR3aa: CASSQDRGGRSTDTQYF

d_gene: -
v_gene: TRBV9
abundance: -
j_gene: TRBJ1-1
CDR3nt: TGTGCCAGCAGCGCGGGACAACCGAACACTGAAGCTTTCTTT
CDR3aa: CASSAGQPNTEAFF

d_gene: TRBD1
v_gene: TRBV7-2
abundance: once
j_gene: TRBJ2-7
CDR3nt: TGTGCCAGCAGCTTACGGGACAGGACGAGATGGCAGTACTTC
CDR3aa: CASSLRDRTRWQYF

d_gene: TRBD1
v_gene: TRBV10-2
abundance: -
j_gene: TRBJ1-1
CDR3nt: TGCGCCAGCAAGGGACAGGGCGCTGAAGCTTTCTTT
CDR3aa: CASKGQGAEAFF

d_gene: -
v_gene: TRBV10-3
abundance: -
j_gene: TRBJ2-5
CDR3nt: TGTGCCATTTCTGACGGGGGGCCGGAGGAGACCCAGTACTTC
CDR3aa: CAISDGGPEETQYF

d_gene: TRBD2
v_gene: TRBV4-1
abundance: -
j_gene: TRBJ2-2
CDR3nt: TGCGCCAGCAGCCAACCCCCGAGCGGGGGGGCCACCGGGGAGCTGTTTTTT
CDR3aa: CASSQPPSGGATGELFF

d_gene: -
v_gene: TRBV6-5
abundance: -
j_gene: TRBJ2-2
CDR3nt: TGTGCCAGCAGTTACGACGGGGGGGAGCTGTTTTTT
CDR3aa: CASSYDGGELFF

d_gene: TRBD1
v_gene: TRBV2
abundance: -
j_gene: TRBJ1-1
CDR3nt: TGTGCCAGCAGTGAAGGCCCGGGACAGCCCCAAAGGGCTTTCTTT
CDR3aa: CASSEGPGQPQRAFF

d_gene: TRBD1
v_gene: TRBV5-6
abundance: -
j_gene: TRBJ2-2
CDR3nt: TGTGCCAGCAGCCGGGACAGGGTGAGCACCGGGGAGCTGTTTTTT
CDR3aa: CASSRDRVSTGELFF

d_gene: -
v_gene: TRBV5-1
abundance: -
j_gene: TRBJ2-5
CDR3nt: TGCGCCAGCAGCTTGGGGTTAGTCCAAGAGACCCAGTACTTC
CDR3aa: CASSLGLVQETQYF

d_gene: TRBD2
v_gene: TRBV4-2
abundance: -
j_gene: TRBJ2-2
CDR3nt: TGTGCCAGCAGCCAAGATCCTACTAGCGGGGGGGTTATTTTCACCGGGGAGCTGTTTTTT
CDR3aa: CASSQDPTSGGVIFTGELFF

d_gene: TRBD1
v_gene: TRBV10-3
abundance: -
j_gene: TRBJ2-7
CDR3nt: TGTGCCATCAGGACAGGGACAGGGGGCAACGAGCAGTACTTC
CDR3aa: CAIRTGTGGNEQYF

d_gene: -
v_gene: TRBV5-8
abundance: -
j_gene: TRBJ2-3
CDR3nt: TGTGCCAGCAGCTCGCCACCGGGAAGATTCGAGTATTTT
CDR3aa: CASSSPPGRFEYF

d_gene: -
v_gene: TRBV9
abundance: -
j_gene: TRBJ1-1
CDR3nt: TGTGCCAGCAGCGGAGACATTGCGAACACTGAAGCTTTCTTT
CDR3aa: CASSGDIANTEAFF

d_gene: -
v_gene: TRBV9
abundance: -
j_gene: TRBJ1-3
CDR3nt: TGTGCCAGCAGCGCATCGGACAGCGGAAACACCATATATTTT
CDR3aa: CASSASDSGNTIYF

d_gene: -
v_gene: TRBV5-1
abundance: few
j_gene: TRBJ1-2
CDR3nt: TGCGCCAGCAGCCAAACACCGGACAGCTATAACTATGGCTACACCTTC
CDR3aa: CASSQTPDSYNYGYTF

d_gene: TRBD1
v_gene: TRBV29-1
abundance: -
j_gene: TRBJ1-4
CDR3nt: TGCAGCGCCGTGGGGACCCAGGGGGTAGGACAAAAACTGTTTTTT
CDR3aa: CSAVGTQGVGQKLFF

d_gene: -
v_gene: TRBV5-8
abundance: -
j_gene: TRBJ1-2
CDR3nt: TGTGCCAGCAGCTTGGTGGAGCGGGGCTACACCTTC
CDR3aa: CASSLVERGYTF

d_gene: TRBD2
v_gene: TRBV5-1
abundance: few
j_gene: TRBJ2-7
CDR3nt: TGCGCCAGCAGCTTGGGGGAGGGAATGGGCTACGAGCAGTACTTC
CDR3aa: CASSLGEGMGYEQYF

d_gene: TRBD2
v_gene: TRBV7-2
abundance: -
j_gene: TRBJ2-2
CDR3nt: TGTGCCACAGCGGGGGGATTCACCGGGGAGCTGTTTTTT
CDR3aa: CATAGGFTGELFF

d_gene: -
v_gene: TRBV3-1/TRBV3-2
abundance: -
j_gene: TRBJ1-1
CDR3nt: TGTGCCAGCAGCCGAAGTTGGAGTTTTGTTAATGTGAACACTGAAGCTTTCTTT
CDR3aa: CASSRSWSFVNVNTEAFF

d_gene: -
v_gene: TRBV6-2/TRBV6-3
abundance: -
j_gene: TRBJ1-6
CDR3nt: TGTGCCAGCAGTGACCGGAGCTCCTATAATTCACCCCTCCACTTT
CDR3aa: CASSDRSSYNSPLHF

d_gene: -
v_gene: TRBV27
abundance: -
j_gene: TRBJ1-1
CDR3nt: TGTGCCAGCGTGTTTGGGAGTGAAGCTTTCTTT
CDR3aa: CASVFGSEAFF

d_gene: TRBD1
v_gene: TRBV9
abundance: many
j_gene: TRBJ2-7
CDR3nt: TGTGCCAGCAGCTCCGGGACAGGGAGCGAGCAGTACTTC
CDR3aa: CASSSGTGSEQYF

d_gene: -
v_gene: TRBV2
abundance: -
j_gene: TRBJ2-5
CDR3nt: TGTGCCAGCAGTGAAGTGGCGGGCCCACAAGAGACCCAGTACTTC
CDR3aa: CASSEVAGPQETQYF

d_gene: -
v_gene: TRBV19
abundance: once
j_gene: TRBJ1-5
CDR3nt: TGTGCCAGTAGTATCAGCGATAGCAATCAGCCCCAGCATTTT
CDR3aa: CASSISDSNQPQHF

d_gene: TRBD1
v_gene: TRBV7-2
abundance: -
j_gene: TRBJ1-2
CDR3nt: TGTGCCAGCAGCCCGGGGACAGTACGTGGCTACACCTTC
CDR3aa: CASSPGTVRGYTF

d_gene: TRBD2
v_gene: TRBV9
abundance: -
j_gene: TRBJ2-1
CDR3nt: TGTGCCAGCAGCGTAAGACTAGCCCCTTACAATGAGCAGTTCTTC
CDR3aa: CASSVRLAPYNEQFF

d_gene: TRBD1
v_gene: TRBV10-3
abundance: once
j_gene: TRBJ2-6
CDR3nt: TGTGCCATCAACGGGGACAGGGCCTCTGGGGCCAACGTCCTGACTTTC
CDR3aa: CAINGDRASGANVLTF

d_gene: TRBD2
v_gene: TRBV4-2
abundance: -
j_gene: TRBJ2-1
CDR3nt: TGTGCCAGCAGCCAAGTTTCTAGCGGATCCTACAATGAGCAGTTCTTC
CDR3aa: CASSQVSSGSYNEQFF

d_gene: -
v_gene: TRBV2
abundance: -
j_gene: TRBJ2-3
CDR3nt: TGTGCCAGCAGTGGGGCGGGGGCAGCAGTAGATACGCAGTATTTT
CDR3aa: CASSGAGAAVDTQYF

d_gene: -
v_gene: TRBV5-6
abundance: -
j_gene: TRBJ2-3
CDR3nt: TGTGCCAGCAGCCTCTTTATAGTTACTAGCACAGATACGCAGTATTTT
CDR3aa: CASSLFIVTSTDTQYF

d_gene: -
v_gene: TRBV5-1
abundance: -
j_gene: TRBJ2-5
CDR3nt: TGCGCCAGCAGCTTGTGGAGCGGCCAAGAGACCCAGTACTTC
CDR3aa: CASSLWSGQETQYF

d_gene: TRBD1
v_gene: TRBV6-2/TRBV6-3
abundance: -
j_gene: TRBJ1-1
CDR3nt: TGTGCCAGCAGTAACGCCTATCGGACAGGGATGAACACTGAAGCTTTCTTT
CDR3aa: CASSNAYRTGMNTEAFF

d_gene: -
v_gene: TRBV5-1
abundance: few
j_gene: TRBJ2-5
CDR3nt: TGCGCCAGCAGAGGGGGGGACCAAGAGACCCAGTACTTC
CDR3aa: CASRGGDQETQYF

d_gene: -
v_gene: TRBV11-2
abundance: once
j_gene: TRBJ1-2
CDR3nt: TGTGCCAGCAGCTTGCAGGAGGGGAGTTACGGCTACACCTTC
CDR3aa: CASSLQEGSYGYTF

d_gene: -
v_gene: TRBV28
abundance: -
j_gene: TRBJ1-2
CDR3nt: TGTGCCAGCAGTCCCAATGATTGGTGGGCGGGGGGCTACACCTTC
CDR3aa: CASSPNDWWAGGYTF